This entry lists 19 T cell receptor beta chains sequenced from one sample in a study of blood T cell repertoires in COVID-19 (dated by TCRdb to about 2020). Library prep was done by the immunoSEQ multiplex PCR assay. TCRdb limited this immuneACCESS table to in-frame rearrangements with V and J called. A share of clones is missing; checked studies link under half to unresolved V genes, and the rest is unexplained. Here the sample has 200,000 to 250,000 clones; around nine tenths occur a single time. The leading ten clones occupy 0.83% of the sample. The sample was peripheral blood. All receptors derive from a man under 40 with COVID-19, enrolled during active disease.

The rearrangement links TRBV30 to TRBJ2-3; 13 bases align to TRBD2. The germline CDR1 and CDR2 sequences are GTSNPN and SVGIG (reference sequence). Trimming took 1 base from V and 2 from J; bases not matched to a gene: 3. This CDR3 has 16 amino acids. The CDR3, as DNA: TGTGCCTGGAGTGCTGGACTAGCGGGGGACACAGATACGCAGTATTTT. Encoded protein: CAWSAGLAGDTDTQYF.

The chain couples TRBV5-6 to TRBJ1-1; D remains unclear. Germline CDR1 SGHDT, CDR2 YYEEEE. The CDR3 runs 15 residues. Trimming took off 1 base at V and 4 bases at J, with 14 bases between the two ends. The CDR3 bases are TGTGCCAGCAGCTTGTGGACGGCGGGAGTCACTGAAGCTTTCTTT. Its protein is CASSLWTAGVTEAFF.

This chain uses TRBV19 with TRBJ2-5, with 12 bases fitting TRBD2. CDR3 size: 16 residues. Looked up from germline, CDR1 is LNHDA and CDR2 is SQIVND (reference sequence). Unmatched junction bases numbered 5, after V lost 1 base and J lost 5 bases. CDR3 nucleotides: TGTGCCAGTAGTATAGCCGGGACTAGCGGGTCGGAGACCCAGTACTTC. Translation: CASSIAGTSGSETQYF.

The chain is built from TRBV5-5 and TRBJ1-4; no clear D. V lost 0 bases, J lost 5 bases, and 11 bases lay in between. This CDR3 has 15 amino acids. Germline V gives CDR1 SGHKS, CDR2 YYEKEE (reference sequence). The CDR3 here is CASSLVHTRNEKLFF. The CDR3 DNA reads TGTGCCAGCAGCTTGGTCCACACCCGAAATGAAAAACTGTTTTTT.

The chain joins TRBV11-2 to TRBJ1-2; unclear D gene. The length of the CDR3 is 13 residues. CDR1 and CDR2 from the germline V gene are SGHAT and FQNNGV. The germline V and J ends were trimmed by 5 bases and 6 bases, with 13 bases remaining between them. CDR3 loop: CASSPRTADGYTF. The CDR3 nucleotides are TGTGCCAGCAGCCCCCGGACTGCCGATGGCTACACCTTC.

The chain couples TRBV7-3 to TRBJ1-2; perhaps TRBD1 as D (5 bases). The V and J ends lost 2 bases and 8 bases respectively, with 15 bases between them. CDR3 length equals 14 residues. Germline CDR1 reads SGHTA; CDR2 reads FQGTGA. The CDR3: CASSLHQGGGGYTF. Here the CDR3 DNA reads TGTGCCAGCAGCTTACATCAGGGAGGTGGAGGCTACACCTTC.

V and J are TRBV4-2 and TRBJ2-7; D possibly corresponds to TRBD1 (7 bases). V dropped 0 bases and J dropped 2 bases, with 14 bases sitting between them. This CDR3 region has 16 residues. The V gene's germline CDR1 is LGHNA and CDR2 YNFKEQ. For the CDR3, the DNA is TGTGCCAGCAGCCAAGAAAGGGGACAGCGGGCCTACGAGCAGTACTTC. Translating it yields CASSQERGQRAYEQYF.

The chain is built from TRBV13 and TRBJ2-3; 7 bases align to TRBD2. Germline trimming cut 5 bases from V and 0 bases from J; bases unmatched to any gene: 2. CDR1 PRHDT and CDR2 FYEKMQ come from the germline V gene (reference sequence). This CDR3 is built from 14 residues. The CDR3 protein is CASSRGGSTDTQYF. The CDR3 DNA follows: TGTGCCAGCAGCCGCGGGGGAAGCACAGATACGCAGTATTTT.

V is TRBV7-9 and J is TRBJ1-1, with D tentatively TRBD1 (6 bases). The CDR3 consists of 13 residues. Germline V gene sequence: CDR1 SEHNR, CDR2 FQNEAQ (reference sequence). Trimming cost V 5 bases and J 1 base, with 8 bases left between them. In DNA, the CDR3 is TGTGCCAGCAGCAAACAGGGGAACACTGAAGCTTTCTTT. Translating gives CASSKQGNTEAFF.

The rearrangement links TRBV4-1 to TRBJ1-2, with 9 bases fitting TRBD1. This CDR3 region has 18 residues. CDR1 is MGHRA, CDR2 YSYEKL, per germline. V shed 0 bases, J shed 2 bases, and the junction held 10 bases outside the gene matches. As DNA, the CDR3 is TGCGCCAGCAGCCAAGATCGGGGACAGGGTCGGTACAACTATGGCTACACCTTC. Encoded protein: CASSQDRGQGRYNYGYTF.

The chain carries TRBV5-1 and TRBJ2-5; TRBD1 might be the D (6 bases). Germline V gene data show CDR1 as SGHRS and CDR2 as YFSETQ. CDR3 length: 13 amino acids. V lost 4 bases and J lost 2, with 9 bases in between. This CDR3 reads CASSPDRQETQYF. Written as DNA, the CDR3 is TGCGCCAGCAGCCCGGACAGACAAGAGACCCAGTACTTC. Filled out from reference TRBV5-1 and TRBJ2-5, the complete variable domain reads KAGVTQTPRYLIKTRGQQVTLSCSPISGHRSVSWYQQTPGQGLQFLFEYFSETQRNKGNFPGRFSGRQFSNSRSEMNVSTLELGDSALYLCASSPDRQETQYFGPGTRLLVL.

In DNA form, the CDR3 reads TGTGCCATCAGTGAGCGAGGGACAGAAAATTCACCCCTCCACTTT. This encodes CAISERGTENSPLHF. J is TRBJ1-6 and V is TRBV10-3; TRBD1 aligns across 7 bases. V trimming: 2 bases; J trimming: 7 bases; junction bases outside the gene matches: 5. The CDR3 runs to 15 residues. CDR1 ENHRY and CDR2 SYGVKD come from the germline V gene.

The rearrangement joins TRBV10-2 to TRBJ1-4; D unresolved. Germline CDR1 and CDR2: WSHSY and SAAADI. Trimming cost V 2 bases and J 11 bases, with 15 bases left between them. This CDR3 region has 14 residues. CDR3 nucleotides: TGCGCCAGCAGTGAGCGTCAGAGGGTTAGGAAACTGTTTTTT. Its protein is CASSERQRVRKLFF.

The gene calls are TRBV3-1 (or the pseudogene TRBV3-2) and TRBJ2-7, with 9 positions matching TRBD1. V lost 5 bases to trimming and J lost 1 base; unmatched junction nucleotides: 3. The CDR3 is made up of 14 amino acids. The germline V gene has CDR1 LGHDT and CDR2 YNNKEL (reference sequence). The CDR3 reads CASSSDRGSYEQYF. The DNA of the CDR3 is TGTGCCAGCAGCTCGGACAGGGGTTCCTACGAGCAGTACTTC.

The chain combines TRBV6-2 or TRBV6-3 with TRBJ1-2; 9 bases match TRBD1. Trimming took 6 bases from V and 8 from J; bases not matched to a gene: 10. This CDR3 has 14 amino acids. The V gene's germline CDR1 is MNHEY and CDR2 SVGEGT. The DNA for the CDR3 is TGTGCCAGCAGCTTAGACAGGGGACAGGGAGGCTACACCTTC. Protein: CASSLDRGQGGYTF.

The chain has TRBV11-1 and TRBJ1-1; 9 positions agree with TRBD1. The CDR3 is made up of 16 amino acids. Germline assignment: CDR1 SGHAT and CDR2 FQDESV (reference sequence). V was pared by 5 bases and J by 8 bases, with 15 bases of the junction left unmatched. DNA of the CDR3: TGTGCCAGCAGCCCAACCCCCCTTACAGGGGGCAAGGAAGCTTTCTTT. Translation: CASSPTPLTGGKEAFF.

The chain combines TRBV9 with TRBJ2-5, with D possibly matching TRBD1 (5 bases). Trimming took 0 bases from V and 3 from J, leaving 9 bases between them. The CDR3 is 14 amino acids. Germline V gene sequence: CDR1 SGDLS, CDR2 YYNGEE. DNA of the CDR3: TGTGCCAGCAGCGTAGTTTTCAGGGAAGAGACCCAGTACTTC. Translated, it gives CASSVVFREETQYF.

This chain uses TRBV25-1 with TRBJ1-6, with a weak D call TRBD1 (5 bases). V lost 3 bases to trimming and J lost 7 bases, with 7 bases between them. The CDR3 contains 13 residues. Germline V gives CDR1 MGHDK, CDR2 SYGVNS. CDR3 DNA: TGTGCCAGCAGTGATGGGGGGAATTCACCCCTCCACTTT. Translating gives CASSDGGNSPLHF.

This chain connects TRBV2 to TRBJ1-3; no firm D call. The germline V gene has CDR1 SNHLY and CDR2 FYNNEI. The ends were cut back, 8 bases at V and 1 base at J, with 18 bases in the middle. The CDR3 loop spans 16 amino acids. In nucleotides, the CDR3 is TGTGCCAGCTCAAAGAGGGATGTCAGGTCTGGAAACACCATATATTTT. Translation gives CASSKRDVRSGNTIYF.